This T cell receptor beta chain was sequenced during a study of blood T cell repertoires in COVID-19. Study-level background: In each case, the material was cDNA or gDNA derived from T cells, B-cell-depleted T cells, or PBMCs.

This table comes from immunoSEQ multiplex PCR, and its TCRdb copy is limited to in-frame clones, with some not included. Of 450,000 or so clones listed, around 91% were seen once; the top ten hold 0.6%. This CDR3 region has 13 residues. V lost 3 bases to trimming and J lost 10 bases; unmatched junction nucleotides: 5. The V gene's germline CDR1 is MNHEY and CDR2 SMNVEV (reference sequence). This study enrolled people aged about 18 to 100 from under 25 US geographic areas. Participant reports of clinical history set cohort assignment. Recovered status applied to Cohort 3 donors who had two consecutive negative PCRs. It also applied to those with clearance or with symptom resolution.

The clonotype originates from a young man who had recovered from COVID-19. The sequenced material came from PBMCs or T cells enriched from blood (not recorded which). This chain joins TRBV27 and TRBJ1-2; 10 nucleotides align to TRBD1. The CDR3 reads CASSFPGTGAYTF. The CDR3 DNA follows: TGTGCCAGCAGTTTCCCCGGGACAGGGGCCTACACCTTC.